The present T cell receptor (beta chain) was sequenced within a study of blood T cell repertoires in COVID-19. The wider study: COVID-19 samples, acute and convalescent, were from the United States, Italy and Spain.

Authors' processing steps: Reference gene primer amplification gave estimated nucleated cell counts. The assay was immunoSEQ multiplex PCR, and TCRdb's table has in-frame clones only and misses some. V, J and clone size are taken as reported in that table, and D and trimming were inferred from the DNA itself. The sample yields about 94,000 clones, 65% to 85% seen once. This CDR3 comprises 13 residues. Trimming stripped 6 bases from V and 5 bases from J, with 10 bases between. Germline-derived CDR1 and CDR2 are LNHDA and SQIVND (reference sequence). The sample was peripheral blood. This receptor was identified in a man between 60 and 75 years old with acute or convalescent COVID-19. J is TRBJ1-4 and V is TRBV19; D is unresolved. Here the CDR3 reads CASRAGRNEKLFF. The CDR3, as DNA: TGTGCCAGTAGGGCAGGCAGAAATGAAAAACTGTTTTTT.